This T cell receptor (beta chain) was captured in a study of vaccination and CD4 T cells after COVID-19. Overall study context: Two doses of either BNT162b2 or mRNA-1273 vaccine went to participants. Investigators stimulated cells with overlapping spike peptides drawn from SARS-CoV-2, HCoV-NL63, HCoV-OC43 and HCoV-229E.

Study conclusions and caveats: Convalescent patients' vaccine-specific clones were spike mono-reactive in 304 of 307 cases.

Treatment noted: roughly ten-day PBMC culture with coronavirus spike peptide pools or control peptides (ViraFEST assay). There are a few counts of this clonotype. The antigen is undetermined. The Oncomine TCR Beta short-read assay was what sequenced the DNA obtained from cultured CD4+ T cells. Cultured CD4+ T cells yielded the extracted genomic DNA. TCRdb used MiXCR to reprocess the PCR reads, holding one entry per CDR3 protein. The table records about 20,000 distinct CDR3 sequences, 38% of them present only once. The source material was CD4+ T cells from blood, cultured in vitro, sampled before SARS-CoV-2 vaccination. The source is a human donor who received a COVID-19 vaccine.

The CDR3 sequence: CASSNVGGSQETQYF. Here the CDR3 DNA reads TGTGCCAGTAGTAATGTCGGGGGGTCCCAAGAGACCCAGTACTTC. The chain employs TRBV19 and TRBJ2-5; 7 nucleotides agree with TRBD2. CDR3 length equals 15 residues. J lost 1 base, V lost 4 bases, and 6 bases had no gene match. Germline V CDR1 and CDR2: LNHDA, SQIVND (reference sequence).